This T cell receptor beta chain derives from a study of radiotherapy plus CTLA-4 blockade in lung cancer (dated by TCRdb to between 2017 and 2018). Broadly, across the study: Objective responses were observed in roughly a sixth of enrolled patients, and disease control was achieved in about 32%.

This clone has only a few counts. This clone's antigen is unknown. No much larger clonotype is one base removed from it; base qualities were not supplied. Libraries were constructed by the immunoSEQ multiplex PCR assay. The source is immuneACCESS, and TCRdb retained only in-frame sequences with V and J called. Part of the clones is not carried over; for the studies checked, unresolved V genes explain less than half of this, and the remainder is unexplained. The sample yields tens of thousands of clones; approximately 82% were counted once. The ten largest clonotypes hold roughly 7.4% of the sample. Here is what the overall study found, with its caveats: TCR clones derived from tumors expanded in peripheral blood after treatment with radiotherapy and ipilimumab. The strongest predictors of response were reported to be early dynamic shifts in blood T cell clones along with a rise in serum interferon-beta following radiation.

The study evaluated CTLA-4 blockade (ipilimumab) given together with focal radiation therapy in patients who had chemo-refractory metastatic non-small-cell lung cancer. CDR1 and CDR2 are drawn from the germline V gene: SGHRS, YFSETQ. The V and J ends are trimmed by 0 bases and 5 bases, leaving 15 bases between them. The CDR3 measures 16 amino acids from cysteine to phenylalanine. The retained sequence is limited to the CDR3, 48 bases, with the frame set at the first base. This receptor was taken from a human donor with non-small cell lung cancer who had stable disease on radiotherapy plus ipilimumab. The chain is made from TRBV5-1 and TRBJ2-1, with TRBD1 as a weak D call on 5 bases. Specimen: peripheral blood, collected from a patient treated with radiotherapy plus ipilimumab. The CDR3 amino acid sequence is: CASSLGTPGEDNEQFF. The DNA is TGCGCCAGCAGCTTGGGGACACCCGGAGAAGACAATGAGCAGTTCTTC.